The clone carrying this T cell receptor beta chain was recorded at least ten times. V lost 7 bases, J lost 3 bases, and 16 bases lay in between. Germline V gene sequence: CDR1 LNHDA, CDR2 SQIVND (reference sequence). The CDR3 length is 15 residues. TCRdb itself ran the PCR reads through MiXCR, one entry per CDR3 protein. This table has more than 300,000 distinct CDR3 sequences, 20% to 25% appearing once. The record originates from a study of molecular identifiers for immune sequencing clone quantification. Libraries of naive CD8 T cells were made from around 20,000 to 1,000,000 sorted cells. They used 10%, 30% or 50% RNA. Sorted naive CD8 T cells were those defined as CD8+CD4-CCR7+CD45RA+.

V and J are TRBV19 and TRBJ1-5; D perhaps matches TRBD1 (6 bases). Material: naive CD8+ T cells from blood, with Jurkat cell RNA spiked in. Subset denoted: FACS-sorted CD8+CD4-CCR7+CD45RA+ naive T cells. The clonotype comes from a human donor in good health. Some libraries in this study had Jurkat cell RNA spiked in. CDR3 sequence (DNA): TGTGCCAGTACAGCCGGGACACGCTCCAATCAGCCCCAGCATTTT. Translated: CASTAGTRSNQPQHF.